The rows below give T cell receptor beta chains drawn from one sample of a study of regulatory T cells in long-lasting Graves disease. TCRdb recomputed calls from the multiplex PCR reads with MiXCR, one row per CDR3 protein. The repertoire holds around 510,000 distinct CDR3 sequences, with less than 25% as singletons. The specimen was peripheral blood mononuclear cells (PBMCs), collected when the disease was refractory, from a patient treated with antithyroid drugs. These receptors were taken from a female donor with Graves disease. Both conserved end residues are part of each CDR3. The order of the fields is D gene, J gene, clone size, V gene, CDR3 protein, CDR3 DNA. A D gene is named only where the DNA matches it firmly. Only part of the rows carry a size: once, few, many, or a class if the clone is expanded.

>TRBD2|TRBJ2-1|.|TRBV11-2
CASSFGASGSNEQFF
TGTGCCAGCAGCTTTGGGGCTAGCGGGAGTAATGAGCAGTTCTTC
>.|TRBJ1-5|many|TRBV28
CASSPIRVLDNQPQHF
TGTGCCAGCAGTCCTATCCGCGTTTTGGACAATCAGCCCCAGCATTTT
>.|TRBJ1-1|few|TRBV7-9
CASSLTVAGNTEAFF
TGTGCCAGCAGCTTAACCGTCGCCGGGAACACTGAAGCTTTCTTT
>.|TRBJ2-7|many|TRBV19
CASSIAGDEEQYF
TGTGCCAGTAGTATAGCGGGAGATGAAGAGCAGTACTTC
>TRBD1|TRBJ2-2|.|TRBV10-3
CAIKLGQTNTGELFF
TGTGCCATCAAACTGGGACAGACGAACACCGGGGAGCTGTTTTTT
>.|TRBJ2-7|few|TRBV4-1
CASSRSQGSYEQYF
TGCGCCAGCAGCCGCTCACAGGGCTCCTACGAGCAGTACTTC
>.|TRBJ1-1|many|TRBV27
CASSYLPTGTNTEAFF
TGTGCCAGCAGTTACCTACCCACAGGGACGAACACTGAAGCTTTCTTT
>TRBD2|TRBJ2-4|once|TRBV4-1
CASSQMLAGGYLAKNIQYF
TGCGCCAGCAGCCAAATGCTAGCGGGAGGTTATTTAGCCAAAAACATTCAGTACTTC
>TRBD1|TRBJ2-7|many|TRBV28
CASSLLIFGQTPGQGIYEQYF
TGTGCCAGCAGTTTATTAATTTTTGGACAAACCCCGGGACAGGGGATCTACGAGCAGTACTTC
>.|TRBJ1-5|many|TRBV28
CASSLLGANSNQPQHF
TGTGCCAGCAGTTTACTGGGAGCTAATAGCAATCAGCCCCAGCATTTT
>.|TRBJ2-7|.|TRBV19
CASSIDSGAEQYF
TGTGCCAGTAGTATAGATTCGGGGGCCGAGCAGTACTTC
>TRBD1|TRBJ2-5|many|TRBV12-3/TRBV12-4
CASSRPGQGETQYF
TGTGCCAGCAGCCGACCGGGACAGGGAGAGACCCAGTACTTC
>.|TRBJ1-1|.|TRBV29-1
CSGAGGTTLNTEAFF
TGCAGCGGGGCCGGGGGGACTACTCTGAACACTGAAGCTTTCTTT
>.|TRBJ2-2|.|TRBV7-3
CASSLRAGITGELFF
TGTGCCAGCAGCTTACGTGCAGGGATTACCGGGGAGCTGTTTTTT
>TRBD1|TRBJ2-7|.|TRBV20-1
CSALLLGQGPYEQYF
TGCAGTGCTCTCTTACTGGGACAGGGTCCCTACGAGCAGTACTTC
>.|TRBJ2-7|many|TRBV27
CASRDMGSYEQYF
TGTGCCAGCAGGGACATGGGAAGCTACGAGCAGTACTTC
>TRBD1|TRBJ2-7|.|TRBV9
CASSRQGDHYEQYF
TGTGCCAGCAGTAGACAGGGGGACCACTACGAGCAGTACTTC
>.|TRBJ1-2|many|TRBV6-1
CASTHNVGGWVGYGYTF
TGTGCCAGCACTCATAATGTGGGGGGGTGGGTCGGCTATGGCTACACCTTC
>TRBD2|TRBJ2-7|few|TRBV3-1
CASSQEGLAEIYEQYF
TGTGCCAGCAGCCAAGAGGGACTAGCGGAAATCTACGAGCAGTACTTC
>.|TRBJ1-2|many|TRBV29-1
CSVDHGRYGYTF
TGCAGCGTTGACCACGGTCGCTATGGCTACACCTTC
>.|TRBJ1-6|.|TRBV6-1
CASTPSGNYNPPLHF
TGTGCCAGCACTCCATCAGGGAACTATAATCCACCCCTCCACTTT
>TRBD1|TRBJ2-7|.|TRBV27
CTSSPRTGGYEQYF
TGTACCAGCAGTCCCCGGACAGGGGGCTACGAGCAGTACTTC
>.|TRBJ1-1|.|TRBV6-4
CASSGDLNTEASF
TGTGCCAGCAGTGGGGACTTGAACACTGAAGCTTCCTTT
>.|TRBJ2-7|.|TRBV6-2/TRBV6-3
CASSFGRQEQYF
TGTGCCAGCAGTTTCGGGCGTCAGGAGCAGTACTTC
>.|TRBJ2-7|.|TRBV7-9
CASSLGFGEQYF
TGTGCCAGCAGCTTGGGGTTTGGCGAGCAGTACTTC
>TRBD1|TRBJ2-3|.|TRBV28
CASSRTGILTDTQYF
TGTGCCAGCAGTCGGACAGGGATTCTGACAGATACGCAGTATTTT
>TRBD1|TRBJ1-1|many|TRBV19
CASRGANTEAFF
TGTGCCAGCAGGGGGGCGAACACTGAAGCTTTCTTT
>.|TRBJ1-5|many|TRBV28
CASSLAGAGNQPQHF
TGTGCCAGCAGTTTAGCAGGGGCCGGCAATCAGCCCCAGCATTTT
>.|TRBJ1-2|few|TRBV6-1
CASSVSPDSRYTF
TGTGCCAGCAGTGTGTCCCCGGACAGCCGCTACACCTTC
>.|TRBJ2-7|many|TRBV12-3/TRBV12-4
CASSPGPANEQYF
TGTGCCAGCAGTCCCGGACCGGCTAACGAGCAGTACTTC
>.|TRBJ2-6|.|TRBV20-1
CSARLRLGKTEYSGANVLTF
TGCAGTGCTAGGTTAAGGCTAGGAAAAACCGAATACTCTGGGGCCAACGTCCTGACTTTC
>.|TRBJ2-7|few|TRBV27
CASSSLQGLQYEQYF
TGTGCCAGCAGTTCCCTTCAGGGGCTTCAGTACGAGCAGTACTTC
>TRBD2|TRBJ2-7|few|TRBV9
CASSPVAGGPYEQYF
TGTGCCAGCAGCCCCGTTGCGGGAGGGCCCTACGAGCAGTACTTC
>.|TRBJ2-7|.|TRBV29-1
CSVPATYEQYF
TGCAGCGTTCCCGCTACCTACGAGCAGTACTTC
>TRBD1|TRBJ2-4|few|TRBV15
CATSLTGVNIQYF
TGTGCCACCAGTCTTACAGGGGTAAACATTCAGTACTTC
>.|TRBJ2-7|few|TRBV25-1
CASSASGSWGQYF
TGTGCCAGCAGCGCCTCCGGGTCCTGGGGGCAGTACTTC
>.|TRBJ1-2|few|TRBV25-1
CASSDGPYGYTF
TGTGCCAGCAGTGACGGACCCTATGGCTACACCTTC
>.|TRBJ1-3|.|TRBV4-1
CASSQLQGHSGNTIYF
TGCGCCAGCAGCCAACTACAGGGCCACTCTGGAAACACCATATATTTT
>.|TRBJ2-5|.|TRBV6-4
CASSYQGTFQGTQYF
TGTGCCAGCAGTTACCAGGGGACATTCCAAGGGACCCAGTACTTC
>TRBD1|TRBJ2-5|.|TRBV27
CASSLSGTVPRQETQYF
TGTGCCAGCAGTTTATCTGGGACAGTCCCCCGACAAGAGACCCAGTACTTC
>.|TRBJ1-6|many|TRBV20-1
CATTGINSPLHF
TGCGCAACCACAGGGATAAATTCACCCCTCCACTTT
>TRBD1|TRBJ1-2|many|TRBV7-2
CASSRQGENHGYTF
TGTGCCAGCAGCCGACAGGGAGAGAACCATGGCTACACCTTC